This record looks at one T cell receptor (beta chain) sequence and its context. The sample originates from a study of CD8+CD57+ T cells in acquired aplastic anemia. The use of genomic DNA as template underpinned the TCR beta VDJ and CDR3 profiling. TCRdb called the reads again in MiXCR, with one record for every CDR3 protein. The table has about 240,000 distinct CDR3 sequences, about 44% seen once. Before being chosen for sequencing, patients had shown CD8+CD57+ cell expansion by flow cytometry. Between the trimmed V and J ends, which lost 0 bases and 7 bases, there was a span of 12 bases. This CDR3 is 14 amino acids long. Germline CDR1 SGHVS, CDR2 FQNEAQ.

The sequenced material came from sorted CD4+, CD8+, or CD8+CD57+ T cells (not recorded which) from PBMCs. This clonotype was obtained from a human donor with aplastic anemia. The rearrangement links TRBV7-8 to TRBJ1-2; D is undetermined. The CDR3 spells CASSLAGRGSGYTF. CDR3 nucleotides: TGTGCCAGCAGCTTAGCCGGCCGAGGCAGTGGCTACACCTTC.